The rows below give T cell receptor beta chains drawn from one sample of a study of graft-versus-host responses after intestinal transplantation. The table came from immunoSEQ multiplex PCR; TCRdb's copy has only in-frame clones and leaves some out. The sample shows 85,000 to 100,000 clones, 86% of them seen only once. The material sequenced was PBMCs, taken 255 days after intestinal transplant. The receptors originated from a human patient who received an intestinal transplant, so some T cells may come from the graft donor. CDR3s include the opening cysteine and the closing phenylalanine or tryptophan. Fields, in order: J gene, clone size, D gene, V gene, CDR3 DNA, CDR3 protein. D genes are given only for firm matches. The listing skips clone size in some rows; elsewhere it reads once, few, many or a size class.

j_gene: TRBJ2-2; abundance: -; d_gene: -; v_gene: TRBV28; CDR3nt: TGTGCCAGCAGTTTTCCGAACACCGGGGAGCTGTTTTTT; CDR3aa: CASSFPNTGELFF
j_gene: TRBJ2-4; abundance: -; d_gene: -; v_gene: TRBV29-1; CDR3nt: TGCAGCGCCTCCTTAGGACAGCAATGGAACATTCAGTACTTC; CDR3aa: CSASLGQQWNIQYF
j_gene: TRBJ2-3; abundance: -; d_gene: TRBD1; v_gene: TRBV6-4; CDR3nt: TGTGCCAGCAGTGACGGGCGAGGACAGGGCACAGATACGCAGTATTTT; CDR3aa: CASSDGRGQGTDTQYF
j_gene: TRBJ2-3; abundance: -; d_gene: TRBD2; v_gene: TRBV6-1; CDR3nt: TGTGCCAGCAGTGCACTAGCGGGAGGCACAGATACGCAGTATTTT; CDR3aa: CASSALAGGTDTQYF
j_gene: TRBJ2-5; abundance: -; d_gene: -; v_gene: TRBV5-6; CDR3nt: TGTGCCAGCAGCTTGTTGGGCGAGTCCCGGGAGACCCAGTACTTC; CDR3aa: CASSLLGESRETQYF
j_gene: TRBJ2-5; abundance: -; d_gene: -; v_gene: TRBV6-7; CDR3nt: TGTGCCAGCAGGGACCCCCGGGGGCACAAAGAGACCCAGTACTTC; CDR3aa: CASRDPRGHKETQYF
j_gene: TRBJ2-3; abundance: -; d_gene: -; v_gene: TRBV7-7; CDR3nt: TGTGCTAGCAGCTTATTTAGTACAGATACGCAGTATTTT; CDR3aa: CASSLFSTDTQYF
j_gene: TRBJ2-1; abundance: -; d_gene: -; v_gene: TRBV6-1; CDR3nt: TGTGCCAGCAGTGAAAGGGGGATCATACCCTACAATGAGCAGTTCTTC; CDR3aa: CASSERGIIPYNEQFF
j_gene: TRBJ1-6; abundance: -; d_gene: -; v_gene: TRBV7-8; CDR3nt: TGTGCCAGCAGCCTCGGCGGGGACTCACCCCTCCACTTT; CDR3aa: CASSLGGDSPLHF
j_gene: TRBJ1-2; abundance: -; d_gene: -; v_gene: TRBV5-1; CDR3nt: TGCGCCAGCAGCCTTACAGGGCGCGCTTCCCATGGCTACACCTTC; CDR3aa: CASSLTGRASHGYTF
j_gene: TRBJ2-6; abundance: -; d_gene: -; v_gene: TRBV5-4; CDR3nt: TGTGCCAGCAGCTCTCAGGGAGGTGGTGCTGGGGCCAACGTCCTGACTTTC; CDR3aa: CASSSQGGGAGANVLTF
j_gene: TRBJ2-2; abundance: -; d_gene: -; v_gene: TRBV18; CDR3nt: TGTGCCAGCTCCAGGGGTCTTGGCGGACCCTACACCGGGGAGCTGTTTTTT; CDR3aa: CASSRGLGGPYTGELFF
j_gene: TRBJ2-1; abundance: -; d_gene: -; v_gene: TRBV9; CDR3nt: TGTGCCAGCAGCCTGGAAGGGGCCTTATACAATGAGCAGTTCTTC; CDR3aa: CASSLEGALYNEQFF
j_gene: TRBJ2-5; abundance: -; d_gene: -; v_gene: TRBV30; CDR3nt: TGTGCCTGGAGCTCCTCGACCAGGGCACAAGAGACCCAGTACTTC; CDR3aa: CAWSSSTRAQETQYF
j_gene: TRBJ1-2; abundance: few; d_gene: -; v_gene: TRBV10-3; CDR3nt: TGTGCCATCAGATTAAATGCGGGCCTTAACTATGGCTACACCTTC; CDR3aa: CAIRLNAGLNYGYTF
j_gene: TRBJ2-2; abundance: -; d_gene: TRBD1; v_gene: TRBV9; CDR3nt: TGTGCCAGCAGCGTACAGGGGGCGAACACCGGGGAGCTGTTTTTT; CDR3aa: CASSVQGANTGELFF
j_gene: TRBJ1-4; abundance: -; d_gene: -; v_gene: TRBV2; CDR3nt: TGTGCCAGCAGTGTTATGGTCAGAAAAGAAAAACTGTTTTTT; CDR3aa: CASSVMVRKEKLFF
j_gene: TRBJ2-7; abundance: -; d_gene: -; v_gene: TRBV6-6; CDR3nt: TGTGCCAGCAGTTACTCGGGGGGCAGCTCCTACGAGCAGTACTTC; CDR3aa: CASSYSGGSSYEQYF
j_gene: TRBJ2-1; abundance: -; d_gene: TRBD2; v_gene: TRBV7-8; CDR3nt: TGTGCCAGCAGCTTAGATCCTAGCGGGGGCCCCTACAATGAGCAGTTCTTC; CDR3aa: CASSLDPSGGPYNEQFF
j_gene: TRBJ1-2; abundance: once; d_gene: -; v_gene: TRBV7-6; CDR3nt: TGTGCCAGCAGCCCCTTCCGGGCCCCCGGGTATGGCTACACCTTC; CDR3aa: CASSPFRAPGYGYTF
j_gene: TRBJ2-7; abundance: -; d_gene: TRBD2; v_gene: TRBV10-1; CDR3nt: TGCGCCAGCAGTGAAATGAAGACTAGCGGGGTCTCCTACGAGCAGTACTTC; CDR3aa: CASSEMKTSGVSYEQYF
j_gene: TRBJ2-7; abundance: -; d_gene: TRBD2; v_gene: TRBV5-4; CDR3nt: TGTGCCAGCAGCCCAGCTAGGACTAGCGGGAGCTACGAGCAGTACTTC; CDR3aa: CASSPARTSGSYEQYF